Below, one TCR beta chain is given with its context. Its target is not known. At least 6 million PBMCs were isolated per sample. Using a J-beta primer mix together with a sample-barcoded 5' primer, a second PCR was run for roughly 6 to 12 cycles. TCRdb used MiXCR to reprocess the 5' RACE reads, holding one entry per CDR3 protein. The sample includes over 700,000 distinct CDR3 sequences, 25% seen only once; the top ten take 9% to 9.5%. V was pared by 4 bases and J by 6 bases, with 8 bases of the junction left unmatched. The CDR3 extends over 15 amino acids. Germline V gene data show CDR1 as SGHTA and CDR2 as FQGNSA. The sample is drawn from a study of blood T cells in healthy people across ages. Findings and limits, study-wide: Diversity figures derived from one million T cells were judged to underestimate the true value.

These data were likewise used in another study, on T cells of mothers and their children. That paper states: Three healthy Caucasian mothers served as donors, and their six children did as well. There were no persistent microchimeric T cell clones detected.

The specimen sequenced was blood. This receptor was taken from a boy younger than 18 in good health. This chain links TRBV7-2 with TRBJ1-2; 10 positions agree with TRBD1. This CDR3 is CASSWRGQGFDGYTF. DNA of the CDR3: TGTGCCAGCAGCTGGCGGGGACAGGGGTTCGATGGCTACACCTTC.